The 15 T cell receptor beta chains reported below all come from one sample, sequenced in a study of blood T cells in healthy people across ages. Then a second PCR, running roughly 7 to 11 cycles, was carried out with a sample-barcoded 5' primer and a J-beta primer mix. Using its own MiXCR run on the 5' RACE reads, TCRdb lists one record per CDR3 protein. The sample consists of 1.5 million to 2 million distinct CDR3 sequences, around 40% of them appearing once. Sequencing was done on a sample of blood. The receptors here all came from a human donor in good health.

This clonotype was seen repeatedly, ten times or more. The rearrangement joins TRBV7-6 to TRBJ2-7; possible D gene TRBD1, 5 bases. The germline CDR1 and CDR2 sequences are SGHVS and FNYEAQ. This CDR3 has 12 amino acids. V lost 2 bases, J lost 5 bases, and 7 bases lay in between. CDR3: CASSLLRDEQYF. As DNA, the CDR3 is TGTGCCAGCAGCTTACTCAGGGACGAGCAGTACTTC.

The chain recombines TRBV10-3 with TRBJ2-3; weak D call: TRBD2 (6 bases). This CDR3 has 13 amino acids. CDR1 is ENHRY, CDR2 SYGVKD, per germline. V lost 11 bases to trimming and J lost 5 bases, with 17 bases between them. The CDR3 region is CAVGRGSEDTQYF. Written as DNA, the CDR3 is TGTGCCGTCGGCCGGGGGAGTGAAGATACGCAGTATTTT.

A few counts support this clonotype. This chain connects TRBV6-2 or TRBV6-3 to TRBJ2-1, with D maybe TRBD1 (5 bases). Germline values: CDR1 MNHEY, CDR2 SVGEGT. V dropped 3 bases and J dropped 3 bases, with 12 bases sitting between them. The CDR3 is 15 amino acids. The CDR3: CASSYRGSGYNEQFF. The CDR3 DNA follows: TGTGCCAGCAGTTATAGGGGCTCTGGCTACAATGAGCAGTTCTTC.

This clonotype was picked up a small number of times. V is TRBV7-2 and J is TRBJ2-1; D not certain. This CDR3 is built from 11 residues. Germline CDR1 reads SGHTA; CDR2 reads FQGNSA. The ends were cut back, 1 base at V and 9 bases at J, with 4 bases in the middle. CDR3 loop: CASSLVIEQFF. In DNA form, the CDR3 reads TGTGCCAGCAGCTTAGTGATTGAGCAGTTCTTC.

This sequence joins TRBV6-6 and TRBJ2-7; no firm D call. The CDR3 runs 15 residues. CDR1 and CDR2 from the germline V gene are MNHNY and SVGAGI (reference sequence). V dropped 6 bases and J dropped 2 bases, with 17 bases sitting between them. The CDR3 DNA follows: TGTGCCAGCAGCTCCGGTAGGACGGGCCCCTACGAGCAGTACTTC. Its protein is CASSSGRTGPYEQYF.

This clonotype was detected a few times. The chain combines TRBV20-1 with TRBJ2-5; D ambiguous. Near its end, the DNA agrees better with TRBJ2-7, so the J call may be wrong. Germline V gene sequence: CDR1 DFQATT, CDR2 SNEGSKA (reference sequence). CDR3 length equals 15 residues. In DNA form, the CDR3 reads TGCAGTGCTAGACCCTACGTTAAGACCCCCTACGAGCAGTACTTC. Its protein product is CSARPYVKTPYEQYF.

This clonotype was counted at least ten times. The rearrangement joins TRBV20-1 to TRBJ2-1, with no clear D. The CDR3 is 15 residues long. Germline loops: CDR1 DFQATT, CDR2 SNEGSKA (reference sequence). The germline V and J ends were trimmed by 0 bases and 0 bases, with 9 bases remaining between them. The CDR3 loop reads CSARDRTRSYNEQFF. The CDR3 coding sequence is TGCAGTGCTAGAGATCGTACGCGCTCCTACAATGAGCAGTTCTTC.

This chain joins TRBV29-1 and TRBJ2-7; D gene ambiguous. V lost 5 bases and J 2 bases, leaving 13 bases between the germline ends. In germline, CDR1 is SQVTM, CDR2 ANQGSEA. The CDR3 runs to 13 residues. CDR3 sequence reads: CSVRTQYTYEQYF. Written as DNA, the CDR3 is TGCAGCGTTCGCACACAGTACACCTACGAGCAGTACTTC.

In its sample, this clonotype was seen a few times. The V call is TRBV4-2, the J call TRBJ2-5, with 9 bases matching TRBD2. After removal of 3 bases from V and 3 bases from J, the junction contained 5 bases not matched to a gene. Germline V gene sequence: CDR1 LGHNA, CDR2 YNFKEQ. The CDR3 length is 15 residues. CDR3 DNA sequence: TGTGCCAGCAGCCAGGTCCTAGCGGGGAAAGAGACCCAGTACTTC. This sequence encodes CASSQVLAGKETQYF.

This chain joins TRBV20-1 and TRBJ2-1; D is unresolved. Trimming took off 1 base at V and 2 bases at J, with 6 bases between the two ends. The germline gives CDR1 DFQATT, CDR2 SNEGSKA (reference sequence). This CDR3 contains 13 residues. CDR3 in amino acids: CSARGEAYNEQFF. The CDR3 DNA reads as TGCAGTGCTAGAGGAGAGGCCTACAATGAGCAGTTCTTC.

The chain carries TRBV7-2 and TRBJ2-5; D remains ambiguous. Germline assignment: CDR1 SGHTA and CDR2 FQGNSA. Trimming left V 4 bases short and J 6 bases short, with 9 bases between. The CDR3 sequence is 12 residues long. The CDR3 nucleotides read TGTGCCAGCAGCTCTCAGTGGAAGACCCAGTACTTC. This sequence encodes CASSSQWKTQYF.

CDR3 protein: CGAGGTEAFF. CDR3 DNA: TGTGGGGCAGGGGGCACTGAAGCTTTCTTT. The gene calls are TRBV7-9 and TRBJ1-1, with TRBD1 matching over 7 bases. From germline, CDR1 is SEHNR and CDR2 FQNEAQ (reference sequence). The length of the CDR3 is 10 residues.

This clonotype was counted a few times. The V gene is TRBV6-5, the J gene TRBJ2-1; D gene uncertain. V was clipped by 4 bases and J by 6 bases, with 16 bases between them. Germline CDR1 reads MNHEY; CDR2 reads SVGAGI. The CDR3 is 15 amino acids. The CDR3 DNA sequence: TGTGCCAGCAGTTCTATACGAACGGTCGGCAATGAGCAGTTCTTC. It specifies CASSSIRTVGNEQFF.

The J gene is TRBJ2-3, the V gene TRBV24-1, with D possibly matching TRBD1 (5 bases). Trimming removed 4 bases from V and 2 bases from J, with 15 bases in between. In germline, CDR1 is KGHDR, CDR2 SFDVKD. This CDR3 region has 16 residues. This CDR3 is CATSEPQGLATDTQYF. The CDR3 bases are TGTGCCACCAGTGAACCCCAGGGTCTCGCCACAGATACGCAGTATTTT.

The chain links TRBV4-3 to TRBJ1-2; 8 bases align to TRBD1. The V and J ends lost 3 bases and 3 bases, in that order; junction bases with no gene match: 6. The CDR3 is made up of 15 amino acids. CDR1 is LGHNA, CDR2 YSLEER, per germline. The DNA of the CDR3 is TGCGCCAGCAGCCAGAACAGGGGGAAGGACTATGGCTACACCTTC. It translates to CASSQNRGKDYGYTF.